This T cell receptor beta chain was identified during a study of regulatory T cells in long-lasting Graves disease. Time point denoted: newly diagnosed GD, antithyroid drugs for less than 3 months. RNA from PBMCs was the source of the TCR library. As a group, patients came from one endocrinology department in Xi'an, China. iRepertoire HTBI primers and Arm-PCR of CDR3 regions built TCR beta libraries. TCRdb redid the calling of the multiplex PCR reads with MiXCR, one entry per CDR3 protein. The table has fewer than 650,000 distinct CDR3 sequences, roughly 16% seen once. V was pared by 5 bases and J by 6 bases, with 14 bases between. This CDR3 has 13 amino acids. Germline values: CDR1 SEHNR, CDR2 FQNEAQ (reference sequence). General observations from the study: Newly diagnosed disease favored TRBV20-1 and TRBJ2-1 over persistent disease.

A few counts support this clonotype. What it binds is not known. These data were also reused for a study on T cells in Graves' hyperthyroidism and ophthalmopathy. From that study: A patient was excluded if there was uncontrolled infection, other autoimmune disease, pregnancy or lactation. Among thyroid clonotypes expanded above 0.001, most also appeared in blood.

V is TRBV7-9 and J is TRBJ2-7; D is possibly TRBD1 or TRBD2 (5 bases each). This sequence originates from a woman aged 25 to 45 with Graves disease. The starting material was peripheral blood mononuclear cells (PBMCs), obtained at new diagnosis, from a patient treated with antithyroid drugs. The chain's CDR3 is CASSGTWGSEQYF. CDR3 sequence (DNA): TGTGCCAGCAGCGGAACCTGGGGGAGCGAGCAGTACTTC.